The 2 T cell receptor beta chains below come from one sample, sequenced in a study of CD4 T cells in relation to SARS-CoV-2 and coronaviruses. Produced via immunoSEQ multiplex PCR; TCRdb's table is partial and in-frame only. The data hold roughly 14,000 clones, with under 80% observed a single time. For these receptors, no antigen is known. Unexposed donor CD4+ T cells date from about 2010-2019, before the COVID-19 pandemic. After 10 to 11 days of culture, CD4+ T cells were isolated. The sequenced sample consisted of CD4+ T cells from PBMCs, cultured in vitro. The receptors were gathered from a human donor in good health.

The chain joins TRBV6-2 or TRBV6-3 to TRBJ1-1, with no clear D. Trimming took off 0 bases at V and 2 bases at J, with 4 bases between the two ends. Germline V CDR1 and CDR2: MNHEY, SVGEGT. This CDR3 spans 13 amino acids. DNA for the CDR3: TGTGCCAGCAGTTACTCGGAAAACACTGAAGCTTTCTTT. Translation gives CASSYSENTEAFF.

The V gene is TRBV7-3, the J gene TRBJ2-3; D not certain. Germline-derived CDR1 and CDR2 are SGHTA and FQGTGA. V lost 5 bases and J lost 2, with 14 bases in between. The CDR3 extends over 15 amino acids. For the CDR3, the DNA is TGTGCCAGCAGCGCCAACCCCGTCCACACAGATACGCAGTATTTT. It translates to CASSANPVHTDTQYF.